Following are 12 T cell receptor beta chains from one sample sequenced in a study of blood T cell repertoires in COVID-19. Only in-frame clones appear in the TCRdb table, and some are missing; sequencing was by immunoSEQ multiplex PCR. The sample gives hundreds of thousands of clones, more than 80% of which show up once; approximately 0.9% is in the top ten. The sample consisted of PBMCs or T cells enriched from blood (not recorded which). The receptors shown here come from a man in his fifties who had been exposed to COVID-19.

CDR3: CASEGLGTGADEQYF. Here the CDR3 DNA reads TGTGCCAGCGAGGGGTTGGGGACAGGGGCGGACGAGCAGTACTTC. The genes are TRBV6-4 and TRBJ2-7, with 10 bases that match TRBD1. The CDR3 length is 15 residues. The V and J ends lost 8 bases and 5 bases, in that order; junction bases with no gene match: 12. CDR1 is MRHNA, CDR2 SNTAGT, per germline.

The chain carries TRBV5-1 and TRBJ1-1, with TRBD1 matching over 11 bases. The CDR3 has 15 residues. Germline lookup yields CDR1 SGHRS and CDR2 YFSETQ. J was trimmed by 1 base and V by 4 bases; bases with no gene match: 3. The CDR3 protein is CASSPGQGANTEAFF. For the CDR3, the DNA is TGCGCCAGCAGCCCCGGACAGGGGGCGAACACTGAAGCTTTCTTT. Drawing the rest from reference TRBV5-1 and TRBJ1-1, the complete variable domain is KAGVTQTPRYLIKTRGQQVTLSCSPISGHRSVSWYQQTPGQGLQFLFEYFSETQRNKGNFPGRFSGRQFSNSRSEMNVSTLELGDSALYLCASSPGQGANTEAFFGQGTRLTVV.

The CDR3 DNA reads TGTGCCAGCAGCCTTCAGGGGAGAAAAGCTTTCTTT. It yields the protein CASSLQGRKAFF. The V gene is TRBV7-8, the J gene TRBJ1-1, with a tentative D call TRBD1 (6 bases). V was pared by 5 bases and J by 9 bases, with 13 bases between. This CDR3 is built from 12 residues. CDR1 and CDR2 (germline): SGHVS, FQNEAQ.

This clone was found once. This sequence joins TRBV19 and TRBJ2-5; TRBD2 agrees at 13 bases. The J segment lost 4 bases and the V segment lost 5 bases, leaving 7 bases of the junction unmatched. Per germline, CDR1 LNHDA and CDR2 SQIVND (reference sequence). This CDR3 is 16 amino acids long. The CDR3 here is CASSPRTSGSRETQYF. The DNA of the CDR3 is TGTGCCAGTAGTCCGAGGACTAGCGGGAGTAGAGAGACCCAGTACTTC.

The V call is TRBV7-9, the J call TRBJ2-3; D uncertain. The CDR3 totals 13 residues. With 5 bases removed from V and 2 bases from J, the gap between germline ends came to 8 bases. Germline V lookup: CDR1 SEHNR, CDR2 FQNEAQ (reference sequence). The CDR3 sequence: CASSQENTDTQYF. In nucleotides, the CDR3 is TGTGCCAGCAGCCAAGAGAACACAGATACGCAGTATTTT.

This rearrangement joins TRBV18 to TRBJ1-1; 7 bases map to TRBD1. The CDR3 length is 13 residues. V trimming: 4 bases; J trimming: 4 bases; junction bases outside the gene matches: 3. CDR1 and CDR2 (germline): KGHSH, LQKENI. The chain's CDR3 is CASSQGASTEAFF. The CDR3 nucleotides read TGTGCCAGCTCACAGGGGGCTAGCACTGAAGCTTTCTTT. Based on the CDR3 plus reference TRBV18 and TRBJ1-1, the full variable domain is NAGVMQNPRHLVRRRGQEARLRCSPMKGHSHVYWYRQLPEEGLKFMVYLQKENIIDESGMPKERFSAEFPKEGPSILRIQQVVRGDSAAYFCASSQGASTEAFFGQGTRLTVV.

This rearrangement joins TRBV5-5 to TRBJ2-7; TRBD2 matches at 7 bases. The junction had 5 bases not matched to a gene; V was cut back by 1 base and J by 1 base. This CDR3 is built from 15 residues. Germline-derived CDR1 and CDR2 are SGHKS and YYEKEE (reference sequence). In DNA, the CDR3 is TGTGCCAGCAGCTTGCGGGACTACTTATCCTACGAGCAGTACTTC. Protein: CASSLRDYLSYEQYF.

The CDR3 nucleotides read TGTGCCAGCAGCCTTCGTCGGCGGGACACAGATACGCAGTATTTT. As protein: CASSLRRRDTDTQYF. This chain connects TRBV7-2 to TRBJ2-3, with a possible D match to TRBD2 (6 bases). Deletions cut 5 bases from V and 2 bases from J, with 14 bases between. The germline gives CDR1 SGHTA, CDR2 FQGNSA. This CDR3 is 15 amino acids long.

This chain links TRBV5-1 with TRBJ1-2; D is undetermined. V dropped 7 bases and J dropped 0 bases, with 16 bases sitting between them. This CDR3 comprises 15 residues. Per germline, CDR1 SGHRS and CDR2 YFSETQ. The CDR3 region has the DNA TGCGCCAGCTCTCTGGGGAGTTCATCTAACTATGGCTACACCTTC. It encodes CASSLGSSSNYGYTF.

V gene TRBV5-1 combines with J gene TRBJ1-5, with a tentative D call TRBD1 (5 bases). Germline-derived CDR1 and CDR2 are SGHRS and YFSETQ. V shed 0 bases and J shed 0 bases, with 7 bases lying between them. The CDR3 extends over 15 amino acids. Here the CDR3 DNA reads TGCGCCAGCAGCTTGGGCGGGACTAGCAATCAGCCCCAGCATTTT. It is translated as CASSLGGTSNQPQHF.

J is TRBJ1-2 and V is TRBV5-4; TRBD1 agrees at 10 bases. V trimming: 2 bases; J trimming: 8 bases; junction bases outside the gene matches: 12. The germline V gene encodes CDR1 SGHNT and CDR2 YYREEE (reference sequence). CDR3 length: 16 residues. The chain's CDR3 is CASSLSQRQGAKGYTF. For the CDR3, the DNA is TGTGCCAGCAGCTTATCACAACGACAGGGGGCGAAGGGCTACACCTTC.

The V gene is TRBV7-3, the J gene TRBJ2-1; the match to TRBD2 covers 10 bases. V dropped 4 bases and J dropped 14; count of bases not matched to a gene: 11. This CDR3 spans 14 amino acids. Germline values: CDR1 SGHTA, CDR2 FQGTGA. CDR3 residues: CASSSGPLAGEEFF. The DNA for the CDR3 is TGTGCCAGCAGCTCAGGTCCCCTAGCGGGAGAGGAGTTCTTC.